These 29 T cell receptor beta chains originate from one sample sequenced in a study of T cells in Graves' hyperthyroidism and ophthalmopathy (dated by TCRdb to between 2018 and 2021). Library preparation was by multiplex PCR. Data came from an Illumina HiSeq 2000. The TCR beta CDR3 regions were amplified from the RNA transcripts. A first-round RT-PCR of the TCR CDR3 used the HTBI primer set with the Qiagen OneStep RT-PCR kit. The raw public data were reprocessed by TCRdb itself: fastp quality trimming at Q25, MiXCR clonotype calling, in-frame beta chains only. When rows share a CDR3 protein, they turn into one entry using the most common DNA and genes. The sample includes under 700,000 distinct CDR3 sequences, with 40% to 55% observed a single time. 8.2% of the sample comes from the top ten. Source material: peripheral blood or thyroid tissue (not recorded which). These receptors were taken from a woman aged 18 to 35 with Graves' hyperthyroidism. Donor details come from another sample of the same person, matched by shared clones.

The chain has TRBV6-2 or TRBV6-3 and TRBJ1-2, with D possibly being TRBD1 (5 bases). The CDR3 is 12 residues long. The germline gives CDR1 MNHEY, CDR2 SVGEGT. Trimming pared 2 bases from V and 8 bases from J, leaving 9 bases between. CDR3: CASSYLGLGYTF. DNA of the CDR3: TGTGCCAGCAGTTACCTGGGGCTAGGCTACACCTTC.

V usage is TRBV10-3 and J usage is TRBJ1-6, with D perhaps TRBD1 (5 bases). Germline-derived CDR1 and CDR2 are ENHRY and SYGVKD. Trimming pared 9 bases from V and 7 bases from J, leaving 13 bases between. This CDR3 comprises 13 residues. The CDR3 DNA sequence: TGTGCCATACGGGAGGGGAGGAATTCACCCCTCCACTTT. It yields the protein CAIREGRNSPLHF.

Details on this clonotype: The junction differs from germline at one of its ends, possibly a read error. The chain is built from TRBV12-3 or TRBV12-4 and TRBJ1-5, with 8 bases lining up with TRBD1. The CDR3 runs to 15 residues. The CDR3 nucleotides read TGTGCCAGCAGCATCAGAGGGACAGGCAAACAGCCCCAGCATTTT. Its protein is CASSIRGTGKQPQHF.

This chain links TRBV7-9 with TRBJ2-7; TRBD1 matches 8 bases. Germline CDR1 SEHNR, CDR2 FQNEAQ (reference sequence). Trimming at V came to 5 bases and at J to 5 bases, leaving 11 bases not matched to a gene. The CDR3 totals 15 residues. The CDR3 sequence is CASSQDGRGLDEQYF. The CDR3 region has the DNA TGTGCCAGCAGCCAAGACGGCAGGGGGCTGGACGAGCAGTACTTC.

The rearrangement links TRBV4-2 to TRBJ2-7; 10 nucleotides align to TRBD2. The germline V gene encodes CDR1 LGHNA and CDR2 YNFKEQ. CDR3 length: 14 residues. The V gene end was trimmed by 0 bases and the J gene end by 6 bases; junction bases not matched to a gene: 2. In nucleotides, the CDR3 is TGTGCCAGCAGCCAAGATCCTAGCGGGAGCGAGCAGTACTTC. This gives the protein CASSQDPSGSEQYF.

The gene calls are TRBV7-6 and TRBJ1-5; 9 bases match TRBD1. The CDR3 has 14 residues. Germline CDR1 reads SGHVS; CDR2 reads FNYEAQ. J was trimmed by 5 bases and V by 5 bases; bases with no gene match: 4. CDR3 DNA: TGTGCCAGCAGCGTCACAGGGGGCGATCAGCCCCAGCATTTT. It codes for CASSVTGGDQPQHF.

In the case of this clonotype: At one end the junction does not follow the germline gene, possibly because of a read error. J is TRBJ2-2 and V is TRBV29-1; perhaps TRBD2 as D (5 bases). The germline CDR1 and CDR2 sequences are SQVTM and ANQGSEA. The CDR3 has 12 amino acids. The CDR3: CGVEGNTGKLFF. In nucleotides, the CDR3 is TGCGGCGTTGAGGGAAACACCGGGAAGCTGTTTTTT.

The chain employs TRBV25-1 and TRBJ2-6; D ambiguous. This CDR3 spans 17 amino acids. The V end lost 5 bases, the J end lost 0 bases, and 14 bases lay between the germline ends. Germline CDR1 MGHDK, CDR2 SYGVNS. The CDR3 protein is CASSFRKYLSGANVLTF. In DNA, the CDR3 is TGTGCCAGCAGTTTTAGAAAGTACCTCTCTGGGGCCAACGTCCTGACTTTC.

In its sample, this clonotype was seen a few times. The chain uses TRBV12-3 or TRBV12-4 and TRBJ1-5; the D gene is possibly TRBD1 (5 bases). The CDR3 runs to 12 residues. V gave up 4 bases and J gave up 7 bases, with 8 bases separating them. The CDR3 region is CASSYRGQPQHF. In DNA, the CDR3 is TGTGCCAGCAGTTATCGGGGGCAGCCCCAGCATTTT.

CDR3 nucleotides: TGTGCCAGCAGTGACCACCTACGGGCGGGAGGCTTGGAGAATGAGCAGTTCTTC. Residues: CASSDHLRAGGLENEQFF. The genes are TRBV6-4 and TRBJ2-1; 8 nucleotides agree with TRBD2. In germline, CDR1 is MRHNA, CDR2 SNTAGT. The junction had 16 bases not matched to a gene; V was cut back by 2 bases and J by 7 bases. This CDR3 contains 18 residues.

This sequence joins TRBV2 and TRBJ2-7, with a tentative D call TRBD2 (6 bases). In germline, CDR1 is SNHLY, CDR2 FYNNEI. V lost 7 bases, J lost 1 base, and 20 bases lay in between. CDR3 size: 16 residues. This CDR3 is CASKEGRFSPSYEQYF. CDR3 bases: TGTGCCAGCAAGGAGGGAAGGTTTTCGCCATCCTACGAGCAGTACTTC.

The chain combines TRBV7-2 with TRBJ1-1; weak D call: TRBD1 (5 bases). The V end was cut by 3 bases, the J end by 7 bases, with 9 bases between. In germline, CDR1 is SGHTA, CDR2 FQGNSA. The CDR3 contains 12 residues. CDR3 nucleotide sequence: TGTGCCAGCAGCTTGTTTAGGGGTGAAGCTTTCTTT. This encodes CASSLFRGEAFF.

V and J are TRBV7-9 and TRBJ1-2, with D perhaps matching TRBD1 (5 bases). Looked up from germline, CDR1 is SEHNR and CDR2 is FQNEAQ (reference sequence). The V gene lost 7 bases and the J gene lost 6 bases, with 21 bases spanning the gap. This CDR3 is 15 amino acids long. The CDR3 here is CASTDPGGDPDGYTF. The CDR3 coding sequence is TGTGCCAGCACTGACCCGGGGGGAGATCCGGATGGCTACACCTTC. The full variable domain, completed using reference TRBV7-9 and TRBJ1-2, is DTGVSQNPRHKITKRGQNVTFRCDPISEHNRLYWYRQTLGQGPEFLTYFQNEAQLEKSRLLSDRFSAERPKGSFSTLEIQRTEQGDSAMYLCASTDPGGDPDGYTFGSGTRLTVV.

About this clonotype itself: Sequence at one end of the junction differs from germline and may be a read error. V is TRBV10-3 and J is TRBJ1-5; tentatively, D is TRBD1 (5 bases). This CDR3 is 15 amino acids long. Germline CDR1 is ENHRY and CDR2 is SYGVKD. The CDR3 DNA reads TGTGCCAGCAGTTACCCGGGACGGAAAAATCAGCCCCAGCATTTT. This translates into CASSYPGRKNQPQHF.

A note on this clonotype: A much larger clone sits a single nucleotide away, making a read error possible. The rearrangement links TRBV7-2 to TRBJ1-1; possible D gene TRBD1, 5 bases. This CDR3 region has 14 residues. Germline V gene sequence: CDR1 SGHTA, CDR2 FQGNSA. The ends were cut back, 2 bases at V and 10 bases at J, with 17 bases in the middle. The DNA of the CDR3 is TGTGCCAGCAGCTTACAGGGCCGCCAAGATGGAGCTTTCTTT. It translates to CASSLQGRQDGAFF.

V usage is TRBV29-1 and J usage is TRBJ2-7; 8 positions agree with TRBD2. Germline V gene sequence: CDR1 SQVTM, CDR2 ANQGSEA. V shed 4 bases and J 3 bases; nucleotides not matched to a gene: 2. This CDR3 comprises 12 residues. The DNA of the CDR3 is TGCAGCGTTGCCGGGACTAGCTACGAGCAGTACTTC. It encodes CSVAGTSYEQYF.

This chain connects TRBV9 to TRBJ1-1, with D perhaps matching TRBD1 (5 bases). Trimming removed 0 bases from V and 6 bases from J, with 6 bases in between. The CDR3 consists of 12 residues. Germline V gene sequence: CDR1 SGDLS, CDR2 YYNGEE. CDR3 DNA sequence: TGTGCCAGCAGCGTAGGGGACGCTGAAGCTTTCTTT. Its translation: CASSVGDAEAFF.

This clonotype was seen at least ten times. The V and J genes are TRBV7-6 and TRBJ2-7, with 9 positions matching TRBD1. The germline V gene has CDR1 SGHVS and CDR2 FNYEAQ. Trimming cost V 5 bases and J 7 bases; bases outside gene matches: 6. This CDR3 comprises 13 residues. This chain's CDR3 is CASSIGTGKEQYF. CDR3 coding DNA: TGTGCCAGCAGCATTGGGACAGGGAAGGAGCAGTACTTC.

This clonotype was seen repeatedly, ten times or more. The chain uses TRBV24-1 and TRBJ1-5; no clear D gene. This CDR3 spans 13 amino acids. In germline, CDR1 is KGHDR, CDR2 SFDVKD. The V gene lost 0 bases and the J gene lost 1 base, with 0 bases spanning the gap. The CDR3 is CATSDLSNQPQHF. Written as DNA, the CDR3 is TGTGCCACCAGTGATTTGAGCAATCAGCCCCAGCATTTT.

This clonotype was counted many times. Relative to the germline gene, one junction end is altered; a read error may explain this. This sequence joins TRBV5-1 and TRBJ2-6; D remains ambiguous. The CDR3 totals 15 residues. Germline CDR1 is SGHRS and CDR2 is YFSETQ. The CDR3 DNA sequence: TGTGCCAGCAGCTTAGGTAGCTCTGGGGCCAACGTCCTGACTTTC. It encodes CASSLGSSGANVLTF. The full variable domain, completed using reference TRBV5-1 and TRBJ2-6, is KAGVTQTPRYLIKTRGQQVTLSCSPISGHRSVSWYQQTPGQGLQFLFEYFSETQRNKGNFPGRFSGRQFSNSRSEMNVSTLELGDSALYLCASSLGSSGANVLTFGAGSRLTVL.

In its sample, this clonotype was seen many times. This chain joins TRBV7-9 and TRBJ1-2, with D perhaps matching TRBD1 (6 bases). The CDR3 runs to 13 residues. Trimming removed 5 bases at V and 6 bases at J, with 13 bases between. Germline V gene sequence: CDR1 SEHNR, CDR2 FQNEAQ (reference sequence). The CDR3 here is CASSQRGENGYTF. DNA for the CDR3: TGTGCCAGCAGCCAAAGGGGGGAGAATGGCTACACCTTC.

This chain uses TRBV2 with TRBJ2-7; the match to TRBD2 covers 9 bases. The J call may be faulty, since TRBJ2-1 better matches the DNA end. The CDR3 covers 16 residues. Germline CDR1 SNHLY, CDR2 FYNNEI. The CDR3 DNA is TGTGCCAACGATCTCCAGGGGCTAGCGGGGTTCAATGAGCAGTTCTTC. This translates into CANDLQGLAGFNEQFF.

As for this clonotype: Mismatch with germline at one junction end may stem from a read error. V is TRBV10-3 and J is TRBJ2-7; TRBD2 matches at 13 bases. Germline CDR1 and CDR2: ENHRY and SYGVKD. The CDR3 consists of 17 residues. CDR3 sequence: CASSYSSLAGGPNEQYF. CDR3 nucleotides: TGTGCCAGCAGTTACTCGTCACTAGCGGGAGGGCCGAACGAGCAGTACTTC.

Ten or more counts support this clonotype. This chain uses TRBV7-9 with TRBJ2-6, with D perhaps matching TRBD1 (5 bases). The germline V gene encodes CDR1 SEHNR and CDR2 FQNEAQ (reference sequence). CDR3 size: 16 residues. Deletions cut 8 bases from V and 2 bases from J, with 16 bases between. This CDR3 reads CASSQAFRAGANVLTF. The CDR3 DNA reads as TGTGCCAGCTCTCAGGCGTTCAGGGCTGGGGCCAACGTCCTGACTTTC.

The rearrangement joins TRBV11-2 to TRBJ1-3, with D possibly matching TRBD1 (6 bases). V gave up 5 bases and J gave up 3 bases, with 20 bases separating them. The CDR3 runs 17 residues. CDR1 and CDR2 from the germline V gene are SGHAT and FQNNGV. CDR3 DNA: TGTGCCAGCAGCCACCCGAGGGGGGGAGCTGGTGGAAACACCATATATTTT. Its translation: CASSHPRGGAGGNTIYF.

As to this clonotype: A junction boundary mismatches the germline segment, possibly from a read error. The chain links TRBV7-2 to TRBJ1-2; D might be TRBD1 (6 bases). CDR1 and CDR2 from the germline V gene are SGHTA and FQGNSA. The CDR3 sequence is 15 residues long. Here the CDR3 reads CASRHLGQPGYGYTF. The CDR3 bases are TGCGCCAGCAGACACCTAGGACAGCCAGGCTATGGCTACACCTTC.

This chain uses TRBV7-2 with TRBJ2-2; TRBD2 aligns across 8 bases. CDR3 size: 13 residues. The V segment lost 5 bases and the J segment 7 bases; nucleotides outside the gene matches: 3. Per germline, CDR1 SGHTA and CDR2 FQGNSA. The CDR3 sequence is CASSKGTSGELFF. CDR3 sequence (DNA): TGTGCCAGCAGCAAAGGGACTAGCGGGGAGCTGTTTTTT.

This clonotype was counted only a few times. V and J are TRBV5-5 and TRBJ1-4; D gene uncertain. V was shortened by 4 bases and J by 8 bases, with 15 bases between the two germline ends. The CDR3 loop spans 14 amino acids. Germline V gene data show CDR1 as SGHKS and CDR2 as YYEKEE (reference sequence). DNA of the CDR3: TGTGCCAGCAGCCGTGGTCTGGTAGGGGAAAAACTGTTTTTT. Translated: CASSRGLVGEKLFF.

This clonotype came up a few times. The J gene is TRBJ1-1, the V gene TRBV20-1; D might be TRBD1 (6 bases). The CDR3 sequence is 13 residues long. V lost 1 base to trimming and J lost 4 bases, with 10 bases between them. Germline V gene lookup returns CDR1 DFQATT and CDR2 SNEGSKA (reference sequence). CDR3 region: CSARGGPVTEAFF. For the CDR3, the DNA is TGCAGTGCTAGAGGGGGGCCGGTCACTGAAGCTTTCTTT.